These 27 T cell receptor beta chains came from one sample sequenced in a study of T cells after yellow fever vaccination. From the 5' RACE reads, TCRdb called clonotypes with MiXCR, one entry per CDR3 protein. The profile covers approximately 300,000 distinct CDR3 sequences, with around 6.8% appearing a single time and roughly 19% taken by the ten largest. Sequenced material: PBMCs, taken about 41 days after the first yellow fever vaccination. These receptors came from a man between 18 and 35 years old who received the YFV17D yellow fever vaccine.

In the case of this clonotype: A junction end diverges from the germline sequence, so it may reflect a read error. The CDR3 loop reads CASSATAYGFTF. CDR3 sequence (DNA): TGTGCCAGCAGTGCGACAGCCTATGGCTTCACCTTC. J is TRBJ1-2 and V is TRBV12-3 or TRBV12-4; D is perhaps TRBD1 (5 bases). The CDR3 spans 12 residues.

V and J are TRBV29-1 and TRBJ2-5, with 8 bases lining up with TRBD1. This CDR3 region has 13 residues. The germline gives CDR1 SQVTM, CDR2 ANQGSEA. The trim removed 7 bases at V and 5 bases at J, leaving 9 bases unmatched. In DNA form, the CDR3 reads TGCAGCGCGACATGGACAGGGTTTGAGACCCAGTACTTC. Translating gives CSATWTGFETQYF.

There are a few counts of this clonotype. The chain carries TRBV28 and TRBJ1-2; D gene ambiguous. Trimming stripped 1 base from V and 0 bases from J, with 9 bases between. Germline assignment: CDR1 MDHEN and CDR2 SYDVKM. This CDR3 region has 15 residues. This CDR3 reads CASSLSGAANYGYTF. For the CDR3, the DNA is TGTGCCAGCAGTTTATCCGGCGCAGCTAACTATGGCTACACCTTC.

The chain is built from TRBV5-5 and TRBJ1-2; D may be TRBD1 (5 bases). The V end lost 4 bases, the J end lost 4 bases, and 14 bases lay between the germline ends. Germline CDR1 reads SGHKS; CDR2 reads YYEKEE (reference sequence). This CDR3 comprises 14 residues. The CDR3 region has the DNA TGTGCCAGCAGCGTAAGGGACGGACTCTATGGCTACACCTTC. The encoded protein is CASSVRDGLYGYTF.

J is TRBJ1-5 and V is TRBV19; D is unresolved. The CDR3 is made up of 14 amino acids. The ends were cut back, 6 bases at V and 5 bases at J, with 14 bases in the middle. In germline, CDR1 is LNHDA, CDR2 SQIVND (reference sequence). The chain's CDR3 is CASRLVGRYQPQHF. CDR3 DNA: TGTGCCAGTAGATTGGTAGGGAGGTATCAGCCCCAGCATTTT.

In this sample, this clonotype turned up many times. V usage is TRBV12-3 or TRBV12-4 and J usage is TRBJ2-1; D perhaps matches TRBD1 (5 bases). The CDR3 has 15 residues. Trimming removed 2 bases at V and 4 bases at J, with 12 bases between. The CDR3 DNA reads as TGTGCCAGCAGTTTATCAGGGAATGTTTACAATGAGCAGTTCTTC. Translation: CASSLSGNVYNEQFF.

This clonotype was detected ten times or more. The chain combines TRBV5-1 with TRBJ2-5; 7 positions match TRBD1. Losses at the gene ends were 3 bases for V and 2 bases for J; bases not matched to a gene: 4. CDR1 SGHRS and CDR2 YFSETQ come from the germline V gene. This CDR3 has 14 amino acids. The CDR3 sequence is CASSSSGGQETQYF. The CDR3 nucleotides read TGCGCCAGCAGCTCGTCAGGGGGACAAGAGACCCAGTACTTC.

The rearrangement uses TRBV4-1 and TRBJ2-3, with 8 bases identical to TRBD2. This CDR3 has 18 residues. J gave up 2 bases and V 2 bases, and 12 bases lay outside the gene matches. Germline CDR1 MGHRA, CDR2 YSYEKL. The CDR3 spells CASSQFFGGEPLTDTQYF. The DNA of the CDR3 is TGCGCCAGCAGCCAATTTTTCGGGGGGGAGCCCCTCACAGATACGCAGTATTTT.

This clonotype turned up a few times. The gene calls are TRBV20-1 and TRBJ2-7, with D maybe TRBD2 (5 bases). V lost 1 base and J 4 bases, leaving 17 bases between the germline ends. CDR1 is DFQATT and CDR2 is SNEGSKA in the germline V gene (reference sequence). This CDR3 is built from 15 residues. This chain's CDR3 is CSARVPILASYEQYF. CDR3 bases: TGCAGTGCTAGAGTCCCTATCCTAGCATCGTACGAGCAGTACTTC.

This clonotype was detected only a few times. The CDR3 is CASSYRGQGNTGELFF. The CDR3 coding sequence is TGTGCCAGCAGTTACCGCGGGCAGGGGAACACCGGGGAGCTGTTTTTT. This chain connects TRBV6-5 to TRBJ2-2, with D perhaps given as TRBD1 or TRBD2 (5 bases each). The CDR3 loop spans 16 amino acids. Germline CDR1 and CDR2: MNHEY and SVGAGI. V was pared by 2 bases and J by 1 base, with 11 bases between.

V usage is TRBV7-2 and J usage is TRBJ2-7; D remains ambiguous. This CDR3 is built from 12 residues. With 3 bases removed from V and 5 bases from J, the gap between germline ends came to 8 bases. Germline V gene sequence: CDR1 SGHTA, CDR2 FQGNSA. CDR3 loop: CASSFDLNEQYF. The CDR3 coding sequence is TGTGCCAGCAGCTTCGACCTAAACGAGCAGTACTTC.

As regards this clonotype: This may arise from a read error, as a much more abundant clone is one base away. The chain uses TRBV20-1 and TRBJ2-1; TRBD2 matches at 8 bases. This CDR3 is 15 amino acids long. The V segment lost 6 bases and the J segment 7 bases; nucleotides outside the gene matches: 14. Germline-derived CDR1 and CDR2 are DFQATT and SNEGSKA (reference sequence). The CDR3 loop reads CSALRLAWGGNEQFF. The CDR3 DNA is TGCAGTGCCCTCCGACTAGCGTGGGGTGGGAATGAGCAGTTCTTC.

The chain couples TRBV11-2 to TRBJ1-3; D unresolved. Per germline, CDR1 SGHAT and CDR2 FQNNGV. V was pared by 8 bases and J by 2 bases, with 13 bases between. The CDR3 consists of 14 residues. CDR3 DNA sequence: TGTGCCAGCCGTCGGGTGTCGACTGGAAACACCATATATTTT. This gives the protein CASRRVSTGNTIYF.

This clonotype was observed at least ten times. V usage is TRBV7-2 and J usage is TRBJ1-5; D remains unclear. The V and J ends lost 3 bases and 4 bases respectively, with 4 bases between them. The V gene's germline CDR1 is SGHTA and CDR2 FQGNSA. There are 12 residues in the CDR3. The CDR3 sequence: CASSLLNQPQHF. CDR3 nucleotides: TGTGCCAGCAGCTTGTTGAATCAGCCCCAGCATTTT.

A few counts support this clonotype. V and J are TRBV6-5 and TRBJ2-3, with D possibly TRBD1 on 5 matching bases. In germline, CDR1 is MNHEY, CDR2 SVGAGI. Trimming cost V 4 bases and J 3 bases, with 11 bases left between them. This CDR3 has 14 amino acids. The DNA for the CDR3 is TGTGCCAGCAGTTTCGCTAAGGGGACAGATACGCAGTATTTT. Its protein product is CASSFAKGTDTQYF.

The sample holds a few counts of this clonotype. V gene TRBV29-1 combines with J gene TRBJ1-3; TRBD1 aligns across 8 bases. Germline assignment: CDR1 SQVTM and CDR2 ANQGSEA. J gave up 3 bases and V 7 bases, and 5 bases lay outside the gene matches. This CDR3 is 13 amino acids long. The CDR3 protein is CSAGGQGGNTIYF. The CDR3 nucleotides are TGCAGCGCCGGAGGACAGGGTGGAAACACCATATATTTT.

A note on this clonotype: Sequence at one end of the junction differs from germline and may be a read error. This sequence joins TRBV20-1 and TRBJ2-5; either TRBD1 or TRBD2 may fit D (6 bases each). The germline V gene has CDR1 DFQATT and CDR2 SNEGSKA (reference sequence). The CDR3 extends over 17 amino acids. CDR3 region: CCARDEGEGGWVETQYF. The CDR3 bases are TGCTGTGCTAGAGATGAGGGCGAGGGGGGATGGGTAGAGACCCAGTACTTC.

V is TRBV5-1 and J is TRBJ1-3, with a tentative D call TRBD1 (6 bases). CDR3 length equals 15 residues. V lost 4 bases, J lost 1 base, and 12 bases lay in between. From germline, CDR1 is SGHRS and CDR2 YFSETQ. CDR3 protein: CASSSQTGSGNTIYF. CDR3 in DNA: TGCGCCAGCAGCAGCCAAACAGGGTCTGGAAACACCATATATTTT.

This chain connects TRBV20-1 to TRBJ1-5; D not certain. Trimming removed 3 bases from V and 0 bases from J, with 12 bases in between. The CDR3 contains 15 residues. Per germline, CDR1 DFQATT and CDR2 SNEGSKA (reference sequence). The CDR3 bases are TGCAGTGCTAGGGGTATTACATATAGCAATCAGCCCCAGCATTTT. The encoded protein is CSARGITYSNQPQHF.

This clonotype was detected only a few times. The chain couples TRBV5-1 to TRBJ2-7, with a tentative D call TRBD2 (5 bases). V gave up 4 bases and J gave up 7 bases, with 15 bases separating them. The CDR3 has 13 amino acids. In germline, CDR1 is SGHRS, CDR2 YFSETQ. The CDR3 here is CASSPEAGQEQYV. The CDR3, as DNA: TGCGCCAGCAGCCCGGAGGCGGGCCAAGAGCAGTACGTC.

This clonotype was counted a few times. CDR3 in amino acids: CASSLVVGGLLGAFF. The DNA for the CDR3 is TGTGCCAGCAGCTTAGTAGTGGGGGGCCTCTTAGGAGCTTTCTTT. The gene calls are TRBV7-2 and TRBJ1-1, with a weak D call TRBD1 (6 bases). This CDR3 region has 15 residues. The germline V gene encodes CDR1 SGHTA and CDR2 FQGNSA. V was clipped by 1 base and J by 10 bases, with 19 bases between them.

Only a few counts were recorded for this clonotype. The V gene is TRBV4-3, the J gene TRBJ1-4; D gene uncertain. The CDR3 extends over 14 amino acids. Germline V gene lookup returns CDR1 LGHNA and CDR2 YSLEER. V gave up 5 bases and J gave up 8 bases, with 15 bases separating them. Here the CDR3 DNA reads TGCGCCAGCAGCACGATTCGGGGTAGCGAAAAACTGTTTTTT. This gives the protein CASSTIRGSEKLFF.

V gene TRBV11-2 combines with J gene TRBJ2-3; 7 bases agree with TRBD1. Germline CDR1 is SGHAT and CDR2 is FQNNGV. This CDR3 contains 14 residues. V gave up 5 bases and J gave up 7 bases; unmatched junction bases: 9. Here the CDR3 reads CASSPSHRGNTQYF. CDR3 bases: TGTGCCAGCAGCCCCTCCCACAGGGGAAATACGCAGTATTTT. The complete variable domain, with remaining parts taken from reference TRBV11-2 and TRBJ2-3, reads EAGVAQSPRYKIIEKRQSVAFWCNPISGHATLYWYQQILGQGPKLLIQFQNNGVVDDSQLPKDRFSAERLKGVDSTLKIQPAKLEDSAVYLCASSPSHRGNTQYFGPGTRLTVL.

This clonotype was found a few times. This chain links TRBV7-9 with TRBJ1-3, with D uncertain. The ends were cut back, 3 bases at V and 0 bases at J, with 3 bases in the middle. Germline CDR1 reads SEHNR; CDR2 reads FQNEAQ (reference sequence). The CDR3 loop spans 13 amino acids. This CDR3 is CASSLVSGNTIYF. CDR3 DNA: TGTGCCAGCAGCTTGGTCTCTGGAAACACCATATATTTT.

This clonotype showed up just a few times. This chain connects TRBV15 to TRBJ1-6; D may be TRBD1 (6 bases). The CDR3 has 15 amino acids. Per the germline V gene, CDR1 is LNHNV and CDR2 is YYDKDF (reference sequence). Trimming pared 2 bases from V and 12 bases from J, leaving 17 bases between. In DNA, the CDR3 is TGTGCCACCAGCAGAAACGGGAAGGGGGACCTACCCCTCCACTTT. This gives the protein CATSRNGKGDLPLHF.

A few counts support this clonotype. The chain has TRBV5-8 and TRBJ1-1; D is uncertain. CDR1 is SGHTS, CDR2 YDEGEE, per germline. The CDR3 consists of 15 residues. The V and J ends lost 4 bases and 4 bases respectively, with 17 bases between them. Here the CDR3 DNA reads TGTGCCAGCAGCGCCGACGATTCGAGGGCCACTGAAGCTTTCTTT. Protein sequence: CASSADDSRATEAFF.

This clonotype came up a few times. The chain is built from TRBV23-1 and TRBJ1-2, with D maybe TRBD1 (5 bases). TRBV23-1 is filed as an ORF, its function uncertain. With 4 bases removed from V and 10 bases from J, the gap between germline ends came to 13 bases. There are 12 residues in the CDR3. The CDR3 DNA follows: TGCGCCAGCAGTCGGGTGGAAGGGGTCTACACCTTC. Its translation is CASSRVEGVYTF.